This TCR beta chain stems from a study of blood T cell repertoires in COVID-19. Across the study: The origin of the acute and convalescent COVID-19 samples was the United States, Italy and Spain. T cells, B-cell-depleted T cells, or PBMCs supplied cDNA or gDNA.

The authors' processing: Using reference gene primer amplification, nucleated cell counts were estimated. Measured with immunoSEQ multiplex PCR; TCRdb has only the in-frame clones, and not every one. Clone size and the V and J calls come from that table; the DNA yielded D and trimming. The profile shows 350,000 to 550,000 clones, around 88% of them singletons. Germline V gives CDR1 SEHNR, CDR2 FQNEAQ (reference sequence). V gave up 2 bases and J gave up 11 bases, with 7 bases separating them. This CDR3 comprises 12 residues. Sequenced: peripheral blood. This clonotype was obtained from a woman younger than 45 with acute or convalescent COVID-19. The chain links TRBV7-9 to TRBJ1-6, with D hard to call. CDR3 amino acids: CASSLKEPPLHF. The CDR3 DNA follows: TGTGCCAGCAGCTTAAAGGAGCCACCCCTCCACTTT.